This T cell receptor beta chain was identified during a study of shared clonotypes between healthy human individuals. Turning to the study itself: Used for every donor were three CD4 naive, three CD4 memory, two CD8 naive and one CD8 memory plate.

The study's findings and limits: The study drew on few donors, limiting represented genetic and exposure-history diversity. Sorted-subset samples were not fully sequenced, rarefaction indicated.

In the CD4+ fraction, cells were divided into CD45RA+ naive and CD45RA-negative memory subsets. Assay: immunoSEQ multiplex PCR; the TCRdb copy retains only in-frame clones and omits some. The table has over a million clones, 97% to 99% seen once; the top ten hold about 0.34%. Of note for this clone: Antigen unknown.

The specimen sequenced was naive CD4+ T cells sorted from blood. Subset reported: CD45RA+ positively selected. The clonotype was recovered from a man aged 25 to 45 in good health.

The DNA of the CDR3 is TGTGCCAGCAGTGATCAGGGACAAGGCTACACCTTC. Protein sequence: CASSDQGQGYTF. The chain recombines TRBV2 with TRBJ1-2; possibly TRBD1 for D (6 bases). Germline CDR1 is SNHLY and CDR2 is FYNNEI. V was pared by 3 bases and J by 8 bases, with 10 bases between. The CDR3 contains 12 residues.